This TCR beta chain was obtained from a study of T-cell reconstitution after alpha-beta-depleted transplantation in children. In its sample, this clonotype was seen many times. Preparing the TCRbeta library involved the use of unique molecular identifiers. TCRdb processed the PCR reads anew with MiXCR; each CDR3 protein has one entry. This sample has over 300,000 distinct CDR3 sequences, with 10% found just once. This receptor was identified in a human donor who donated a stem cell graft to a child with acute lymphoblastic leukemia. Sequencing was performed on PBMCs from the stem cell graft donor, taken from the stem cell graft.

The CDR3 here is CASSEYYGYTF. Written as DNA, the CDR3 is TGTGCCAGCAGTGAGTACTATGGCTACACCTTC. The chain links TRBV25-1 to TRBJ1-2; D not resolved. This CDR3 has 11 amino acids. Per germline, CDR1 MGHDK and CDR2 SYGVNS. V was pared by 3 bases and J by 3 bases, with 2 bases between.